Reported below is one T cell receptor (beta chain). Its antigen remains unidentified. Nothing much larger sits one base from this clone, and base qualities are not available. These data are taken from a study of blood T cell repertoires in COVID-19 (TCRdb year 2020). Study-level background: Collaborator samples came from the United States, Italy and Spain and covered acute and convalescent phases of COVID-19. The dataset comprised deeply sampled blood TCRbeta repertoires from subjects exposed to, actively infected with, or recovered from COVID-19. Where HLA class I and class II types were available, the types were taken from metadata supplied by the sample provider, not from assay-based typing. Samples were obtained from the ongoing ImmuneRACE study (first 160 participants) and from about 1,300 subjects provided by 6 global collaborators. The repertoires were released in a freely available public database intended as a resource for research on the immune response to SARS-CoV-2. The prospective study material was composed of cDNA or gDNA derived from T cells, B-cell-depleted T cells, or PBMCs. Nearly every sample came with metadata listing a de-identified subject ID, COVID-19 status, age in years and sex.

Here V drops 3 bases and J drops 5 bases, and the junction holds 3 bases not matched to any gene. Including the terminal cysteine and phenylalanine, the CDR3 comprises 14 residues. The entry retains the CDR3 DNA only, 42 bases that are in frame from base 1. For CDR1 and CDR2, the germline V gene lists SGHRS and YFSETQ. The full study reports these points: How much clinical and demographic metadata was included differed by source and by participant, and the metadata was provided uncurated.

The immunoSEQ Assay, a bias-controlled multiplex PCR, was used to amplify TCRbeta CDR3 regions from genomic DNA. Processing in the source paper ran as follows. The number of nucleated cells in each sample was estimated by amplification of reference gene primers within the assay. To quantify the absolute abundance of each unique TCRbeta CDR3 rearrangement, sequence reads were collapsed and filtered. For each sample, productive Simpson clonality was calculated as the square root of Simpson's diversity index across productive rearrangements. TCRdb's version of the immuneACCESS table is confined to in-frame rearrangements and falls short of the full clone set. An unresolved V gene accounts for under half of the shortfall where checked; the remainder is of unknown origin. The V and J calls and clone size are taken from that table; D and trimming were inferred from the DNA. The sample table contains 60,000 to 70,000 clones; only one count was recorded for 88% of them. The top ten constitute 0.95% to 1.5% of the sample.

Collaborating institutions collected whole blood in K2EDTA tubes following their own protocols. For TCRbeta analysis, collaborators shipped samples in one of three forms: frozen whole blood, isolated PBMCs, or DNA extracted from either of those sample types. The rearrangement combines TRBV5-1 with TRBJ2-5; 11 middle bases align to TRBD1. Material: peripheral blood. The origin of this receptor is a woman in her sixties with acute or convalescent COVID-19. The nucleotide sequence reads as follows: TGCGCCAGCAGCTCCGGGACAGGGGGGGAGACCCAGTACTTC. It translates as CASSSGTGGETQYF.